The 29 T cell receptor beta chains listed next were all sequenced from one sample in a study of control samples from healthy donors and cancer patients. Only in-frame clones appear in the TCRdb table, and some are missing; sequencing was by immunoSEQ multiplex PCR. This sample has 63,000 or so clones, with nearly 85% found just once. Sequencing used blood. The receptor set was obtained from a man aged 50-60 years in good health.

This clone was seen just once. V usage is TRBV12-3 or TRBV12-4 and J usage is TRBJ1-4; TRBD1 is a possible D gene (5 bases). This CDR3 spans 13 amino acids. V lost 5 bases, J lost 6 bases, and 10 bases lay in between. Written as DNA, the CDR3 is TGTGCCAGCAGTCCTGACAGCCATGAAAAACTGTTTTTT. Translating gives CASSPDSHEKLFF.

This chain joins TRBV7-6 and TRBJ2-3; a weak D match, TRBD2 (5 bases). V was clipped by 2 bases and J by 4 bases, with 10 bases between them. This CDR3 spans 14 amino acids. CDR1 is SGHVS, CDR2 FNYEAQ, per germline. The CDR3 sequence: CASSLWERADTQYF. The CDR3 DNA sequence: TGTGCCAGCAGCTTATGGGAGCGCGCAGATACGCAGTATTTT. The entire variable domain, with the rest obtained from reference TRBV7-6 and TRBJ2-3, is as follows: GAGVSQSPRYKVTKRGQDVALRCDPISGHVSLYWYRQALGQGPEFLTYFNYEAQQDKSGLPNDRFSAERPEGSISTLTIQRTEQRDSAMYRCASSLWERADTQYFGPGTRLTVL.

This clone came up a few times. A read error may produce the germline difference seen at one junction end. The chain carries TRBV7-9 and TRBJ2-7; perhaps TRBD1 as D (6 bases). Germline values: CDR1 SEHNR, CDR2 FQNEAQ (reference sequence). The CDR3 is 11 amino acids. CDR3: CASSLAGDTLF. CDR3 sequence (DNA): TGTGCCAGCAGCTTAGCGGGGGACACCCTCTTC. The entire variable domain, with the rest obtained from reference TRBV7-9 and TRBJ2-7, is as follows: DTGVSQNPRHKITKRGQNVTFRCDPISEHNRLYWYRQTLGQGPEFLTYFQNEAQLEKSRLLSDRFSAERPKGSFSTLEIQRTEQGDSAMYLCASSLAGDTLFGPGTRLTVT.

The chain uses TRBV12-3 or TRBV12-4 and TRBJ1-2; D call uncertain. V was clipped by 6 bases and J by 8 bases, with 16 bases between them. The length of the CDR3 is 13 residues. In DNA, the CDR3 is TGTGCCAGCAGGACGATCTCGGCAAGCGGCTACACCTTC. Encoded protein: CASRTISASGYTF.

The chain couples TRBV6-2 or TRBV6-3 to TRBJ2-7; D ambiguous. Germline values: CDR1 MNHEY, CDR2 SVGEGT. V lost 2 bases, J lost 6 bases, and 5 bases lay in between. The CDR3 totals 11 residues. Here the CDR3 DNA reads TGTGCCAGCAGTTACGCATTCGAGCAGTACTTC. Its protein is CASSYAFEQYF.

This chain joins TRBV24-1 and TRBJ1-4; TRBD1 aligns across 7 bases. The germline V gene has CDR1 KGHDR and CDR2 SFDVKD. Unmatched junction bases numbered 8, after V lost 1 base and J lost 4 bases. This CDR3 is built from 17 residues. CDR3 protein: CATSDFKHGTDNEKLFF. CDR3 coding DNA: TGTGCCACCAGTGATTTCAAACACGGGACAGATAATGAAAAACTGTTTTTT.

This chain joins TRBV5-1 and TRBJ1-4; TRBD1 is a possible D gene (5 bases). Between the trimmed V and J ends, which lost 7 bases and 10 bases, there was a span of 23 bases. Germline CDR1 SGHRS, CDR2 YFSETQ. The CDR3 is made up of 15 amino acids. CDR3 amino acids: CASSLGADRSGKLFF. CDR3 DNA: TGCGCCAGCTCCTTAGGGGCGGATCGATCAGGAAAACTGTTTTTT.

The V and J genes are TRBV18 and TRBJ1-2; maybe TRBD1 (6 bases). The V gene's germline CDR1 is KGHSH and CDR2 LQKENI. V was trimmed by 0 bases and J by 1 base, leaving 15 bases between them. The length of the CDR3 is 17 residues. The CDR3 DNA reads TGTGCCAGCTCACCACCTCTACGGCAGGGACATAACTATGGCTACACCTTC. Protein: CASSPPLRQGHNYGYTF.

The rearrangement uses TRBV11-2 and TRBJ1-2; D call uncertain. The CDR3 runs 12 residues. Trimming stripped 5 bases from V and 5 bases from J, with 9 bases between. The germline V gene has CDR1 SGHAT and CDR2 FQNNGV. CDR3 in DNA: TGTGCCAGCAGCCAGCGAACTTATGGCTACACCTTC. Its translation is CASSQRTYGYTF.

V usage is TRBV5-1 and J usage is TRBJ2-2; 8 nucleotides match TRBD1. CDR3 size: 16 residues. Germline V gene lookup returns CDR1 SGHRS and CDR2 YFSETQ. V lost 0 bases to trimming and J lost 4 bases; unmatched junction nucleotides: 5. In DNA form, the CDR3 reads TGCGCCAGCAGCTTGGAGGCAGGGGGCACCACCGGGGAGCTGTTTTTT. This encodes CASSLEAGGTTGELFF.

The chain combines TRBV28 with TRBJ2-1, with TRBD2 matching 14 bases. Germline trimming cut 2 bases from V and 8 bases from J; bases unmatched to any gene: 5. Germline V gene lookup returns CDR1 MDHEN and CDR2 SYDVKM. The CDR3 runs to 16 residues. In DNA form, the CDR3 reads TGTGCCAGCAGTTTAAATCGACTAGCGGGGGGGGATGAGCAGTTCTTC. Its translation: CASSLNRLAGGDEQFF.

This chain links TRBV6-5 with TRBJ2-1, with TRBD1 matching 9 bases. V dropped 8 bases and J dropped 4; count of bases not matched to a gene: 9. CDR3 length: 15 amino acids. In germline, CDR1 is MNHEY, CDR2 SVGAGI. This CDR3 reads CASSWDRVGYNEQFF. CDR3 in DNA: TGTGCCAGCTCCTGGGACAGGGTGGGATACAATGAGCAGTTCTTC.

By sample share, this clone is medium-sized. V and J are TRBV4-3 and TRBJ2-3; unclear D gene. Trimming left V 0 bases short and J 2 bases short, with 9 bases between. The CDR3 is 15 amino acids. Looked up from germline, CDR1 is LGHNA and CDR2 is YSLEER. The CDR3 loop reads CASSQDATLTDTQYF. For the CDR3, the DNA is TGCGCCAGCAGCCAAGATGCCACCCTCACAGATACGCAGTATTTT.

This chain links TRBV29-1 with TRBJ1-2; TRBD1 agrees at 7 bases. Germline V gives CDR1 SQVTM, CDR2 ANQGSEA. The CDR3 runs to 13 residues. The CDR3 DNA reads TGCTCTTCTCGGGACAGCAGCTTGGGTGGCTACACCTTC. It encodes CSSRDSSLGGYTF.

The chain is built from TRBV7-2 and TRBJ1-2; 8 bases align to TRBD1. The CDR3 sequence is 14 residues long. Germline CDR1 is SGHTA and CDR2 is FQGNSA. Trimming removed 5 bases from V and 2 bases from J; junction bases left unmatched: 4. CDR3 coding DNA: TGTGCCAGCAGCCCGACAGGGGTGAACTATGGCTACACCTTC. Its translation: CASSPTGVNYGYTF.

DNA for the CDR3: TGTGCCAGCAGTTACTCGATGGGTGGACAGCTCAGCACAGATACGCAGTATTTT. Amino acids: CASSYSMGGQLSTDTQYF. J is TRBJ2-3 and V is TRBV6-2 or TRBV6-3; a weak D match, TRBD1 (6 bases). The V gene's germline CDR1 is MNHEY and CDR2 SVGEGT. The V end was cut by 0 bases, the J end by 0 bases, with 16 bases between. The CDR3 runs 18 residues.

The V gene is TRBV7-9, the J gene TRBJ2-1; 14 positions match TRBD2. There are 13 residues in the CDR3. The germline CDR1 and CDR2 sequences are SEHNR and FQNEAQ (reference sequence). Trimming at V came to 5 bases and at J to 12 bases, leaving 3 bases not matched to a gene. The CDR3 nucleotides are TGTGCCAGCAGCGCCGGACTAGCGGGGGGGCAGTTCTTC. It translates to CASSAGLAGGQFF.

The gene calls are TRBV7-9 and TRBJ1-2; possibly TRBD1 for D (5 bases). This CDR3 is built from 15 residues. CDR1 is SEHNR, CDR2 FQNEAQ, per germline (reference sequence). V gave up 5 bases and J gave up 4 bases, with 17 bases separating them. For the CDR3, the DNA is TGTGCCAGCAGCCCCGGGACCCAGAAAATCTATGGCTACACCTTC. Its translation: CASSPGTQKIYGYTF.

The chain uses TRBV15 and TRBJ2-7, with D perhaps TRBD1 or TRBD2 (5 bases each). Germline V gene lookup returns CDR1 LNHNV and CDR2 YYDKDF (reference sequence). The CDR3 runs to 14 residues. Deletions cut 0 bases from V and 2 bases from J, with 8 bases between. CDR3 in DNA: TGTGCCACCAGCAGAGAGACGGGGCCCTACGAGCAGTACTTC. Its protein product is CATSRETGPYEQYF.

This chain links TRBV12-5 with TRBJ2-5, with 9 positions matching TRBD1. The CDR3 spans 14 residues. The trim removed 4 bases at V and 5 bases at J, leaving 5 bases unmatched. The germline gives CDR1 LGHNT, CDR2 FRNRAP. CDR3 DNA: TGTGCTAGTGGTTCGCCGACAGGGGGGGAGACCCAGTACTTC. Its translation: CASGSPTGGETQYF.

The genes are TRBV11-2 and TRBJ2-7; D not certain. Germline-derived CDR1 and CDR2 are SGHAT and FQNNGV. The CDR3 has 12 residues. The germline V and J ends were trimmed by 4 bases and 0 bases, with 4 bases remaining between them. The CDR3 region is CASSWSSYEQYF. In DNA form, the CDR3 reads TGTGCCAGCAGCTGGAGCTCCTACGAGCAGTACTTC.

J is TRBJ2-1 and V is TRBV6-4, with 8 bases fitting TRBD2. J gave up 4 bases and V 4 bases, and 6 bases lay outside the gene matches. Looked up from germline, CDR1 is MRHNA and CDR2 is SNTAGT. The CDR3 sequence is 15 residues long. CDR3 in amino acids: CASSGETSAYNEQFF. CDR3 sequence (DNA): TGTGCCAGCAGTGGTGAGACTAGCGCGTACAATGAGCAGTTCTTC.

The chain couples TRBV9 to TRBJ1-3, with D maybe TRBD1 (5 bases). CDR3 length equals 15 residues. V was pared by 2 bases and J by 4 bases, with 13 bases between. Germline loops: CDR1 SGDLS, CDR2 YYNGEE. CDR3 sequence (DNA): TGTGCCAGCAGCGTTCAAGGGGCGCCAGGAAACACCATATATTTT. As protein: CASSVQGAPGNTIYF. The variable domain in full, with the rest retrieved from reference TRBV9 and TRBJ1-3, is DSGVTQTPKHLITATGQRVTLRCSPRSGDLSVYWYQQSLDQGLQFLIQYYNGEERAKGNILERFSAQQFPDLHSELNLSSLELGDSALYFCASSVQGAPGNTIYFGEGSWLTVV.

The V gene is TRBV6-2 or TRBV6-3, the J gene TRBJ1-1; perhaps TRBD1 as D (6 bases). The CDR3 runs 15 residues. V lost 6 bases and J lost 4, with 18 bases in between. Germline V lookup: CDR1 MNHEY, CDR2 SVGEGT. CDR3 in DNA: TGTGCCAGCAGCCTCTCGACAGGCGTCGGCACTGAAGCTTTCTTT. Protein sequence: CASSLSTGVGTEAFF.

The rearrangement joins TRBV12-5 to TRBJ2-7; no clear D gene. V lost 3 bases, J lost 6 bases, and 9 bases lay in between. CDR3 size: 12 residues. From germline, CDR1 is LGHNT and CDR2 FRNRAP. This chain's CDR3 is CASGFRTGEQYF. CDR3 nucleotide sequence: TGTGCTAGTGGTTTTAGAACTGGCGAGCAGTACTTC. The full variable domain, rest sourced from reference TRBV12-5 and TRBJ2-7, is DARVTQTPRHKVTEMGQEVTMRCQPILGHNTVFWYRQTMMQGLELLAYFRNRAPLDDSGMPKDRFSAEMPDATLATLKIQPSEPRDSAVYFCASGFRTGEQYFGPGTRLTVT.

The chain's CDR3 is CASSSTSQGGYTF. The DNA for the CDR3 is TGTGCCAGCAGCTCCACGTCTCAGGGCGGCTACACCTTC. The chain joins TRBV11-2 to TRBJ1-2; tentative D call: TRBD1 (5 bases). Trimming removed 4 bases from V and 8 bases from J, with 14 bases in between. Germline values: CDR1 SGHAT, CDR2 FQNNGV. This CDR3 contains 13 residues.

This chain links TRBV5-1 with TRBJ2-2; D is perhaps TRBD1 or TRBD2 (5 bases each). Germline CDR1 and CDR2: SGHRS and YFSETQ. Trimming took 2 bases from V and 14 from J, leaving 19 bases between them. The CDR3 consists of 14 residues. The DNA for the CDR3 is TGCGCCAGCAGCTTAACTTGGACGGGGCCAAATCTGTTTTTT. The encoded protein is CASSLTWTGPNLFF.

V and J are TRBV27 and TRBJ1-3, with TRBD1 as a possible D gene (5 bases). In germline, CDR1 is MNHEY, CDR2 SMNVEV (reference sequence). The CDR3 is made up of 12 amino acids. The CDR3 sequence is CVRGDSGNTIYF. The DNA for the CDR3 is TGTGTCCGGGGGGACTCTGGAAACACCATATATTTT.

This rearrangement joins TRBV6-2 or TRBV6-3 to TRBJ1-2, with D possibly TRBD1 on 5 matching bases. Trimming pared 2 bases from V and 8 bases from J, leaving 12 bases between. Per germline, CDR1 MNHEY and CDR2 SVGEGT. The CDR3 loop spans 13 amino acids. The CDR3 sequence is CASSYTGSRGYTF. For the CDR3, the DNA is TGTGCCAGCAGTTACACAGGCTCGCGGGGCTACACCTTC.